This TCR beta chain was identified in a study of CD8+ T cells in alopecia areata. Study-level results: When scalp samples are sequenced, resident alphabeta T cells of normal skin are also captured.

Comments on this clone: Its antigen is still unknown.

Trimming took off 0 bases at V and 1 base at J, with 10 bases between the two ends. This CDR3 region has 16 residues. Germline V gives CDR1 SGDLS, CDR2 YYNGEE. Alopecia areata patients provided lesional scalp punch biopsies and peripheral blood. PBMCs yielded sorted CD4+ and CD8+ T cells. Following extraction, RNA underwent reverse transcription to cDNA, which served as the sequencing template. Here immunoSEQ multiplex PCR was the method, and the copy in TCRdb shows in-frame clones only, minus some. The sample has almost 250,000 clones, roughly 69% seen once. The clonotype comes from a human donor with alopecia areata. The chain uses TRBV9 and TRBJ2-2; D may be TRBD1 (6 bases). This material consisted of CD4+ T cells sorted from blood, taken at week 0. This CDR3 reads CASSVDQGLNTGELFF. The CDR3 bases are TGTGCCAGCAGCGTAGACCAGGGGCTGAACACCGGGGAGCTGTTTTTT.